This TCR beta chain was observed in a study of blood T cell repertoires in COVID-19. Study-wide background: COVID-19 samples from acute and convalescent phases originated in the United States, Italy and Spain.

The CDR3 has 15 amino acids. Germline V gene data show CDR1 as MNHEY and CDR2 as SVGAGI. V lost 8 bases to trimming and J lost 5 bases; unmatched junction nucleotides: 10. Produced via immunoSEQ multiplex PCR; TCRdb's table is partial and in-frame only. The repertoire holds over 250,000 clones, with under 90% as singletons. The sequence was obtained from an older woman who had recovered from COVID-19. The chain employs TRBV6-5 and TRBJ2-2; 8 bases map to TRBD2. The specimen sequenced was PBMCs or T cells enriched from blood (not recorded which). The chain's CDR3 is CASRIGGAYTGELFF. The DNA of the CDR3 is TGTGCCAGCCGGATCGGGGGGGCCTATACCGGGGAGCTGTTTTTT.